This T cell receptor (beta chain) appears in the sequencing data of a study of neoadjuvant anti-PD-1 for oral cavity cancer. As for the study in general: Non-progressing patients received a fourth nivolumab dose near day 43, then surgery on days 50-56.

Method: immunoSEQ multiplex PCR; TCRdb's copy keeps in-frame clones and lacks some. The data show 75,000 or so clones, about 80% seen once. Analysis of PBMCs was direct, with no culture step. Notes on the study in general: Pretreatment Treg/Th17 ratio correlated inversely with post-treatment tumor clonality. TCR analyses covered only three patients per response group.

The CDR3 spans 13 residues. CDR1 and CDR2 (germline): WSHSY, SAAADI. The V and J ends lost 2 bases and 11 bases respectively, with 14 bases between them. As regards this clone: Its antigen is undetermined.

Sequenced material: PBMCs, taken before nivolumab (anti-PD-1) treatment. The chain recombines TRBV10-2 with TRBJ2-3; no definite D call. This receptor was identified in a person aged 35-79 years with oral cavity squamous cell carcinoma. CDR3 sequence: CASSEVAVWMQYF. CDR3 in DNA: TGCGCCAGCAGTGAGGTCGCAGTTTGGATGCAGTATTTT.